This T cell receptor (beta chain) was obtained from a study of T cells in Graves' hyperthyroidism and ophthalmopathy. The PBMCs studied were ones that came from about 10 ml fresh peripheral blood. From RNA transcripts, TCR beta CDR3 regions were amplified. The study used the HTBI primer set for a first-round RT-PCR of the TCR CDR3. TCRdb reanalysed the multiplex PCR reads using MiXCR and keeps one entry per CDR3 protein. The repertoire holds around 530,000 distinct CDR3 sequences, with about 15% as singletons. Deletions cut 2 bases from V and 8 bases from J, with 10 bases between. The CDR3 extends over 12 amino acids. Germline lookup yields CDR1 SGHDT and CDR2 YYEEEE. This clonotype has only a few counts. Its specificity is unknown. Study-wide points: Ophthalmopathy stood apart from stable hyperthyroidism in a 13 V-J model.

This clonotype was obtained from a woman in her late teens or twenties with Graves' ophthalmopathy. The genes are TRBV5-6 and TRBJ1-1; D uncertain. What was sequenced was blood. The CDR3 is CASSFVASEAFF. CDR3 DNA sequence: TGTGCCAGCAGCTTCGTTGCCTCGGAAGCTTTCTTT.